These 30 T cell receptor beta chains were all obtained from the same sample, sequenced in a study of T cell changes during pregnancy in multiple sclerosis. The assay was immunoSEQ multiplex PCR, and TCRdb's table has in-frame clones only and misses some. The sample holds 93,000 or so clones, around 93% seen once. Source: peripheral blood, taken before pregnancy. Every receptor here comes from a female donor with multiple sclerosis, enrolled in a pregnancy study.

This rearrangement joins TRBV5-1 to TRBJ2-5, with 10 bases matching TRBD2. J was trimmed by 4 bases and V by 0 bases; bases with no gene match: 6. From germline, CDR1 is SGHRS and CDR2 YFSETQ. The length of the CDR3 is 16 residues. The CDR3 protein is CASSLDLAGEGETQYF. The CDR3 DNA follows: TGCGCCAGCAGCTTGGATCTAGCGGGAGAGGGAGAGACCCAGTACTTC.

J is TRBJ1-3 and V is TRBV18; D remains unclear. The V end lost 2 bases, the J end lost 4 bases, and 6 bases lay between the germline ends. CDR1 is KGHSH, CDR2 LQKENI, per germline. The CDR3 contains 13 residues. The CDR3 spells CASSPTGGNTIYF. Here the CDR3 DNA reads TGTGCCAGCTCACCAACCGGGGGAAACACCATATATTTT.

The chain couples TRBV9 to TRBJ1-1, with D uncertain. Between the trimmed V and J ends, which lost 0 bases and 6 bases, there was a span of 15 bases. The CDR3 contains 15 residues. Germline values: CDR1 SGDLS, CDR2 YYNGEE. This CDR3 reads CASSVGLGGNSEAFF. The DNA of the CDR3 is TGTGCCAGCAGCGTAGGGCTGGGAGGGAATTCTGAAGCTTTCTTT. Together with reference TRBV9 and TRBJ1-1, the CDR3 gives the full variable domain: DSGVTQTPKHLITATGQRVTLRCSPRSGDLSVYWYQQSLDQGLQFLIQYYNGEERAKGNILERFSAQQFPDLHSELNLSSLELGDSALYFCASSVGLGGNSEAFFGQGTRLTVV.

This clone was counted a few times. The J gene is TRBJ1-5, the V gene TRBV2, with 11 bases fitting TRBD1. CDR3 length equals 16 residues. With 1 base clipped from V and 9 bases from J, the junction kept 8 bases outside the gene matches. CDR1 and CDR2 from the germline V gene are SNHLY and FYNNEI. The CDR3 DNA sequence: TGTGCCAGCAGTGAAGGGGGGACAGGGGGGCCGGGGCCCCAGCATTTT. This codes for CASSEGGTGGPGPQHF.

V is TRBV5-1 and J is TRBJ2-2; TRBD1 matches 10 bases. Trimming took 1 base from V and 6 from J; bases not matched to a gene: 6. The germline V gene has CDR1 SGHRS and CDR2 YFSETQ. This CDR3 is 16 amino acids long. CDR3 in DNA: TGCGCCAGCAGCTTGAGAACGACAGGGGGCTCCGGGGAGCTGTTTTTT. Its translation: CASSLRTTGGSGELFF.

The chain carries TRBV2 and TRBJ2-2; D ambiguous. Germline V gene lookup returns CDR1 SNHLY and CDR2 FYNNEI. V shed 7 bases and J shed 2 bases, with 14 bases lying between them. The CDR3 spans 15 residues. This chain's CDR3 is CASTRVVINTGELFF. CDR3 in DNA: TGTGCCAGCACCCGGGTGGTGATCAACACCGGGGAGCTGTTTTTT.

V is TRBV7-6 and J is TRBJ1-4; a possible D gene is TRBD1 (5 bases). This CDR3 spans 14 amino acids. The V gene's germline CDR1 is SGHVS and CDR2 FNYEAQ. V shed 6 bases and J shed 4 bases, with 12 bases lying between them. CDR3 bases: TGTGCCAGCAGTTCCCAGGGAAATAATGAAAAACTGTTTTTT. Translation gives CASSSQGNNEKLFF.

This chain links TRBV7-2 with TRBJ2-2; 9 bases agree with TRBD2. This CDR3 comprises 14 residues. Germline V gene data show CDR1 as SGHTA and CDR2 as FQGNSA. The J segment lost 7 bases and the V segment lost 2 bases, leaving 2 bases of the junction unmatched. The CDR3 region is CASSLKAGGGELFF. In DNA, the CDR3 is TGTGCCAGCAGCTTAAAAGCGGGAGGCGGGGAGCTGTTTTTT.

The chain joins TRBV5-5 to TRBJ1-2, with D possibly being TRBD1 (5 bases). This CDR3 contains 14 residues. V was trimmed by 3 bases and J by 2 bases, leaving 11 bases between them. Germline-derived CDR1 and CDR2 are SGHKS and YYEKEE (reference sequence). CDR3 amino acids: CASSSTGTNYGYTF. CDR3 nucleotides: TGTGCCAGCAGCTCTACAGGCACCAACTATGGCTACACCTTC.

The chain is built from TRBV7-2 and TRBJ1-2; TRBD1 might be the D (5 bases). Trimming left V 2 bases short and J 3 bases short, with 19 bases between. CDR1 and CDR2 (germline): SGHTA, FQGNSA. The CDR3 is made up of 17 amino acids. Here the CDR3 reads CASSLLLGGGGDYGYTF. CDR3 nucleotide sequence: TGTGCCAGCAGCTTACTCCTAGGAGGTGGGGGGGACTATGGCTACACCTTC.

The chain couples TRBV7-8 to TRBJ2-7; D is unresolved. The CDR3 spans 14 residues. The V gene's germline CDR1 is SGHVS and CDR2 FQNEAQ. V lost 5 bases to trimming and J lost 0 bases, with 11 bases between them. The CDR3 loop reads CASSLQRISYEQYF. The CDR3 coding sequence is TGTGCCAGCAGCCTGCAGCGCATCTCCTACGAGCAGTACTTC.

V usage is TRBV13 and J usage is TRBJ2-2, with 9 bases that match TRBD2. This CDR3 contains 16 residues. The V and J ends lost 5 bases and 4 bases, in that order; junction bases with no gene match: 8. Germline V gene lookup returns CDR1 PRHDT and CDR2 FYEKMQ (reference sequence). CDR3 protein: CASSPRTSVGTGELFF. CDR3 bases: TGTGCCAGCAGCCCGAGGACTAGCGTGGGCACCGGGGAGCTGTTTTTT.

This chain's CDR3 is CASSWGTSGEQFF. DNA of the CDR3: TGTGCCAGCAGCTGGGGGACTAGCGGTGAGCAGTTCTTC. The chain links TRBV28 to TRBJ2-1; the match to TRBD2 covers 11 bases. Trimming removed 6 bases from V and 9 bases from J; junction bases left unmatched: 4. CDR3 length equals 13 residues. The germline V gene encodes CDR1 MDHEN and CDR2 SYDVKM.

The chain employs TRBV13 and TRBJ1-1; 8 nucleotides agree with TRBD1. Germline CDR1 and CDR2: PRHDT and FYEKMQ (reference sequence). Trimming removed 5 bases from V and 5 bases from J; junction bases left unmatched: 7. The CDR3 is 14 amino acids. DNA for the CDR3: TGTGCCAGCAGCCGACGGACAGGGAGAACTGAAGCTTTCTTT. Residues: CASSRRTGRTEAFF.

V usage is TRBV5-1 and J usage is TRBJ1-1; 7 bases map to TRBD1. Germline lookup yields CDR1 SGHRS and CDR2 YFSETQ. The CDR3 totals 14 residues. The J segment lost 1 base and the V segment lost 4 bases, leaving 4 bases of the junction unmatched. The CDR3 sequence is CASSPGQKNTEAFF. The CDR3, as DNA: TGCGCCAGCAGCCCGGGACAGAAGAACACTGAAGCTTTCTTT. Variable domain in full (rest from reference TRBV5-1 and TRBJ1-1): KAGVTQTPRYLIKTRGQQVTLSCSPISGHRSVSWYQQTPGQGLQFLFEYFSETQRNKGNFPGRFSGRQFSNSRSEMNVSTLELGDSALYLCASSPGQKNTEAFFGQGTRLTVV.

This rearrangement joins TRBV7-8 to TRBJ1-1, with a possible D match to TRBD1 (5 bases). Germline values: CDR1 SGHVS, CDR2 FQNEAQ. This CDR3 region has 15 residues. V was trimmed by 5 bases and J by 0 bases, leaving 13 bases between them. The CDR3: CASSATGSLNTEAFF. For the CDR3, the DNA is TGTGCCAGCAGCGCAACAGGATCTTTGAACACTGAAGCTTTCTTT.

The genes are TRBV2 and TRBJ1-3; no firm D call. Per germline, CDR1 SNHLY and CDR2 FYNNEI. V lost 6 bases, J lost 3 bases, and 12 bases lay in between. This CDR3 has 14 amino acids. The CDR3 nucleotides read TGTGCCAGCAGGCTAACCACTAATGGAAACACCATATATTTT. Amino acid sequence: CASRLTTNGNTIYF.

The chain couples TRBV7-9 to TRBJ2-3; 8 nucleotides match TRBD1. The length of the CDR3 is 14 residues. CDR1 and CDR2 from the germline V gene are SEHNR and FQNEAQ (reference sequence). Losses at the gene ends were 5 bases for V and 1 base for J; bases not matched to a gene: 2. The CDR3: CASSPDRGTDTQYF. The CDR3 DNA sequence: TGTGCCAGCAGCCCGGACAGGGGCACAGATACGCAGTATTTT.

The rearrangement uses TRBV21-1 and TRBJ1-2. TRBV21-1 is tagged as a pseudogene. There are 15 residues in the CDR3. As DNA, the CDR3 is TGTGCCAGCAGCAAATTAGCCCGTATCTACTATGGCTACACCTTC. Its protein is CASSKLARIYYGYTF.

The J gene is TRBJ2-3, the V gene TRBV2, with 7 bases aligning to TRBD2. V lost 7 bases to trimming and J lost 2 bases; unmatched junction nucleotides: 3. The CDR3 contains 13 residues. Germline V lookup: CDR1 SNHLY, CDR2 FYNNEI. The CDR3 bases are TGTGCCAGCATGGGAGGGGCCACAGATACGCAGTATTTT. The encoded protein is CASMGGATDTQYF.

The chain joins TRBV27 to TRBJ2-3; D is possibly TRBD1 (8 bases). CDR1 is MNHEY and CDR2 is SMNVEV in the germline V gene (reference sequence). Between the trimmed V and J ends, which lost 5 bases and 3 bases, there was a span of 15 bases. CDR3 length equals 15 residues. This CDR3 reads CASSTGGRGTDTQYF. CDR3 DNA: TGTGCCAGCAGTACAGGGGGGAGGGGAACAGATACGCAGTATTTT.

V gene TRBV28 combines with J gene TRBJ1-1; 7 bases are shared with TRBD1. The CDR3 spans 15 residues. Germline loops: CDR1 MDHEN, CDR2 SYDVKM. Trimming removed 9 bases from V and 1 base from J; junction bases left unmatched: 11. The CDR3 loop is CASKTQGYENTEAFF. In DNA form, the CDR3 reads TGTGCCAGTAAGACACAGGGGTATGAGAACACTGAAGCTTTCTTT. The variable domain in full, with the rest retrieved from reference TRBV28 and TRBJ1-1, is DVKVTQSSRYLVKRTGEKVFLECVQDMDHENMFWYRQDPGLGLRLIYFSYDVKMKEKGDIPEGYSVSREKKERFSLILESASTNQTSMYLCASKTQGYENTEAFFGQGTRLTVV.

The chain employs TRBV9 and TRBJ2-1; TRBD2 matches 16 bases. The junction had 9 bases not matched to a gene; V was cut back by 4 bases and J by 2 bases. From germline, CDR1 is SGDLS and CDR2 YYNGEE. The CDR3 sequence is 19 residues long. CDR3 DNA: TGTGCCAGCAGCAAAGGCGGGACTAGCGGGGGGGTAACCTACAATGAGCAGTTCTTC. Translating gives CASSKGGTSGGVTYNEQFF.

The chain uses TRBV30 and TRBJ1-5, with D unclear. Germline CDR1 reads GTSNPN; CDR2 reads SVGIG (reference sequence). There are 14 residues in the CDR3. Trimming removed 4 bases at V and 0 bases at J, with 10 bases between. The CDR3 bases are TGTGCCTGGATCAGGCAGTATAGCAATCAGCCCCAGCATTTT. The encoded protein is CAWIRQYSNQPQHF.

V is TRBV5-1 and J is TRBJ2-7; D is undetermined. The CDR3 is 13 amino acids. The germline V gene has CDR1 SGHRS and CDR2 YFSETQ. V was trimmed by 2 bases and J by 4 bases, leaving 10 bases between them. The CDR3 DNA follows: TGCGCCAGCAGCTTCGACAACGAATACGAGCAGTACTTC. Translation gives CASSFDNEYEQYF.

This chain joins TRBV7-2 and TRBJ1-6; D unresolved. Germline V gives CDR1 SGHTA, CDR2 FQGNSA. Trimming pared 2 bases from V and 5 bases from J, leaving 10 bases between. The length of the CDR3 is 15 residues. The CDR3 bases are TGTGCCAGCAGCTTAAACCCCCTAAATAATTCACCCCTCCACTTT. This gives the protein CASSLNPLNNSPLHF.

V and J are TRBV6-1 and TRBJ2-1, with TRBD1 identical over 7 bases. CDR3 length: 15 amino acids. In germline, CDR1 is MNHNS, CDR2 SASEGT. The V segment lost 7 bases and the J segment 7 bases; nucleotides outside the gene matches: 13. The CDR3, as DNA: TGTGCCAGCAAGATGGGACAGCAACTACAGAATGAGCAGTTCTTC. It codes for CASKMGQQLQNEQFF.

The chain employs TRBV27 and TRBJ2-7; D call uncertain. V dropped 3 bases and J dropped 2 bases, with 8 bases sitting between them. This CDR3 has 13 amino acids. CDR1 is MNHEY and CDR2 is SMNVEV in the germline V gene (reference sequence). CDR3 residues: CASSFSQAYEQYF. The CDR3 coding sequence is TGTGCCAGCAGTTTTTCTCAGGCCTACGAGCAGTACTTC.

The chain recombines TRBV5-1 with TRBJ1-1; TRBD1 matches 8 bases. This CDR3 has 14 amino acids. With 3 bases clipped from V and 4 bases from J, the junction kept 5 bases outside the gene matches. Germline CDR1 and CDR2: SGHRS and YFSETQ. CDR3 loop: CASSWRQGSTEAFF. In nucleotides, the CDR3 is TGCGCCAGCAGCTGGAGACAGGGGAGCACTGAAGCTTTCTTT. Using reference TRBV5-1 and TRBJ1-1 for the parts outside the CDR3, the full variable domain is KAGVTQTPRYLIKTRGQQVTLSCSPISGHRSVSWYQQTPGQGLQFLFEYFSETQRNKGNFPGRFSGRQFSNSRSEMNVSTLELGDSALYLCASSWRQGSTEAFFGQGTRLTVV.

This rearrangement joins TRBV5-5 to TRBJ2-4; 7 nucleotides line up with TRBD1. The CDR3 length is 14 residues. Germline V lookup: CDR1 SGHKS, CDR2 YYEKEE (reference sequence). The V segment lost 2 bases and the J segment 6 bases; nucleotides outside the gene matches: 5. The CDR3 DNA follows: TGTGCCAGCAGCTTACAGGGGACCCTAAACATTCAGTACTTC. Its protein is CASSLQGTLNIQYF.